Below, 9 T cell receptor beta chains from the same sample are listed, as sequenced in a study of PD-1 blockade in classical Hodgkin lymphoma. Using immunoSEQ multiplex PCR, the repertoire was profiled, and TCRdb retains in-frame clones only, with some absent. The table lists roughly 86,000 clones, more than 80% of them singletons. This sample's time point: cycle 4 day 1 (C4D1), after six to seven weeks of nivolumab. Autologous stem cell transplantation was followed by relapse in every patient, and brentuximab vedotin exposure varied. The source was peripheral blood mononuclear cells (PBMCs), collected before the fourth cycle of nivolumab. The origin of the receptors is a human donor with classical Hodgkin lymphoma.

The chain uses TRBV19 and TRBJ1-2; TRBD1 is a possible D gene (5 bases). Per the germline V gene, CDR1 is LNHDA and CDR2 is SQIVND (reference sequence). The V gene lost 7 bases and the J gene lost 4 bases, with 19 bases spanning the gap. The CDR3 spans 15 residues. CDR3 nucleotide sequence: TGTGCCAGTACCCCTGCTGACGGGGGGTTCTATGGCTACACCTTC. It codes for CASTPADGGFYGYTF. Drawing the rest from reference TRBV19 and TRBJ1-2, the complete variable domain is DGGITQSPKYLFRKEGQNVTLSCEQNLNHDAMYWYRQDPGQGLRLIYYSQIVNDFQKGDIAEGYSVSREKKESFPLTVTSAQKNPTAFYLCASTPADGGFYGYTFGSGTRLTVV.

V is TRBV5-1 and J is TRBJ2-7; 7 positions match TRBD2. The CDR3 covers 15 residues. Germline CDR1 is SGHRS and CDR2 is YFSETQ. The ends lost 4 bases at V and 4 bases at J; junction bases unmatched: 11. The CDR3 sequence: CASSRGGSESYEQYF. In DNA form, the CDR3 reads TGCGCCAGCAGCAGGGGCGGGAGCGAAAGTTACGAGCAGTACTTC.

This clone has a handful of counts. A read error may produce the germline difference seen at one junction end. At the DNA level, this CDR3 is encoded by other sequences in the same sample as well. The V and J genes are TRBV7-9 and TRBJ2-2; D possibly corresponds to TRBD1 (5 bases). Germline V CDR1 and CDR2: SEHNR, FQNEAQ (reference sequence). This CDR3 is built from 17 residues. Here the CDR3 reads CASSQDRAHPVGRELFF. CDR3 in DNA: TGCGCCAGCAGCCAAGACCGGGCCCATCCGGTGGGGCGGGAGCTGTTTTTT.

The CDR3 nucleotides read TGTGCCAGTAGTATGAGGACAGGGGGTAACTCTGGGGCCAACGTCCTGACTTTC. Its protein is CASSMRTGGNSGANVLTF. The genes are TRBV19 and TRBJ2-6, with 10 nucleotides matching TRBD1. The CDR3 contains 18 residues. Trimming removed 3 bases from V and 0 bases from J; junction bases left unmatched: 5. Germline values: CDR1 LNHDA, CDR2 SQIVND (reference sequence).

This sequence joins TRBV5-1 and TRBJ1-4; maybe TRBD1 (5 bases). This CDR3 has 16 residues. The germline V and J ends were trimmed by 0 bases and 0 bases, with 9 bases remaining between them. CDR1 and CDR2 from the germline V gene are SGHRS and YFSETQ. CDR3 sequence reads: CASSLEGRATNEKLFF. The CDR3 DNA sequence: TGCGCCAGCAGCTTGGAGGGGCGTGCAACTAATGAAAAACTGTTTTTT. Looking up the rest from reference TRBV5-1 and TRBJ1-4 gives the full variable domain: KAGVTQTPRYLIKTRGQQVTLSCSPISGHRSVSWYQQTPGQGLQFLFEYFSETQRNKGNFPGRFSGRQFSNSRSEMNVSTLELGDSALYLCASSLEGRATNEKLFFGSGTQLSVL.

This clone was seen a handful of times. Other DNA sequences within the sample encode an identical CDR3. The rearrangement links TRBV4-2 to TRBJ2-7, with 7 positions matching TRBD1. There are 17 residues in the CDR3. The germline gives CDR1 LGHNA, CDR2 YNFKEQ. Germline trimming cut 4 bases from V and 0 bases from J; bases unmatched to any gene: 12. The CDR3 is CASSPRTGQADSYEQYF. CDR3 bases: TGTGCCAGCAGCCCAAGAACCGGACAGGCCGACTCCTACGAGCAGTACTTC.

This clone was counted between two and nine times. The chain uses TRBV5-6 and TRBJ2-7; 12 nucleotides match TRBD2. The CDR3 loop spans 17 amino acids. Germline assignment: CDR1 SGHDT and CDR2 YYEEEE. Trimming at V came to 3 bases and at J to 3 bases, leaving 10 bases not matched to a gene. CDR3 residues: CASSWTTSGSEGYEQYF. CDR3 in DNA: TGTGCCAGCAGCTGGACGACTAGCGGGAGTGAAGGCTACGAGCAGTACTTC.

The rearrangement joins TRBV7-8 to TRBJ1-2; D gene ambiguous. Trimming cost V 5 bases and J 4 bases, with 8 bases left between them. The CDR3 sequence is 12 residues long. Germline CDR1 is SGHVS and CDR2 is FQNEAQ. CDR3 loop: CASSERGYGYTF. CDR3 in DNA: TGTGCCAGCAGCGAGCGGGGCTATGGCTACACCTTC.

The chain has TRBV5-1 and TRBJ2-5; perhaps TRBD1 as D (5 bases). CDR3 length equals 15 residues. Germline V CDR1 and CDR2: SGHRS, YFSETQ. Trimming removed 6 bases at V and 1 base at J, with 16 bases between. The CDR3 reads CASTLTGSIQETQYF. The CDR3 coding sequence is TGCGCCAGCACTCTAACAGGTTCCATCCAAGAGACCCAGTACTTC.